Below, one T cell receptor (beta chain) is given with its context. The antigen is unknown. These data originate in a study of graft-versus-host responses after intestinal transplantation. The CDR3 runs to 14 residues. Between the trimmed V and J ends, which lost 2 bases and 7 bases, there was a span of 14 bases. Germline V gene data show CDR1 as LNHNV and CDR2 as YYDKDF (reference sequence). Assay used: immunoSEQ multiplex PCR; TCRdb lists only in-frame clones, some missing. The sample comprises approximately 99,000 clones, roughly 90% of which are singletons, and around 0.067% rests with the top ten.

The specimen comprised unstimulated CD8+ T cells sorted from spleen or lymph node cells, sampled before transplant. The chain has TRBV15 and TRBJ1-1, with a possible D match to TRBD1 (6 bases). The sequence derives from a human donor who was the organ donor for an intestinal transplant. CDR3 bases: TGTGCCACCAGCAGAAAAGTACAGGGTATTGAAGCTTTCTTT. Its protein is CATSRKVQGIEAFF.